A selection of T cell receptor beta chains follows, all from one sample in a study of cytomegalovirus exposure and HLA in healthy donors. Some clones are missing from TCRdb's copy, which holds only in-frame ones; the method was immunoSEQ multiplex PCR. The sample shows some 150,000 clones, 79% of them seen only once. Sequencing used PBMCs. These receptors came from a woman between 40 and 55 years old in good health and CMV-seropositive. Each CDR3 is given with its conserved first and last residue. Fields, in order: D gene, clone size, V gene, J gene, CDR3 DNA, CDR3 protein. D genes are given only for firm matches. Clone size, where shown, is once, few, many, or a class for clones that have expanded.

NA	once	TRBV15	TRBJ1-6	TGTGCCACCGGAAATTTAACAGGGCCCACCAAGAATAATTCACCCCTCCACTTT	CATGNLTGPTKNNSPLHF
NA	NA	TRBV12-5	TRBJ1-4	TGTGCTAGTGGTTTGGAGAAGGGGGGGGAAAAACTGTTTTTT	CASGLEKGGEKLFF
TRBD2	once	TRBV9	TRBJ2-3	TGTGCCAGCAGCTTTAGCGGGGGGGCTGGAGATACGCAGTATTTT	CASSFSGGAGDTQYF
NA	few	TRBV7-7	TRBJ2-7	TGTGCCAGCAGCCCAGAGACAAGCAGCTACGAGCAGTACTTC	CASSPETSSYEQYF
TRBD2	NA	TRBV19	TRBJ2-7	TGTGCCAGTAGTAGGGCGGGGGAGACCTACGAGCAGTACTTC	CASSRAGETYEQYF
TRBD2	NA	TRBV7-3	TRBJ2-2	TGTGCCAGCAGCACGGGGGGGCTAGACACCGGGGAGCTGTTTTTT	CASSTGGLDTGELFF
NA	NA	TRBV4-1	TRBJ1-3	TGCGCCAGCAGCCGACCAAACCGGAGGGGTGAAAACACCATATATTTT	CASSRPNRRGENTIYF
NA	once	TRBV28	TRBJ1-2	TGTGCCAGCAGGCCCCCCGGCGGGGCCCAGGGAGGATATGGCTACACCTTC	CASRPPGGAQGGYGYTF
TRBD1	NA	TRBV15	TRBJ2-7	TGTGCCACCAGCCGGGACAGGGGGTCCAACGAGCAGTACTTC	CATSRDRGSNEQYF
TRBD1	NA	TRBV5-4	TRBJ2-1	TGTGCCAGCAGCTCGGAGACAGGGTTCAATGAGCAGTTCTTC	CASSSETGFNEQFF
NA	NA	TRBV5-6	TRBJ1-2	TGTGCCAGCAGCCCGGGACTCCGGGACTATGGCTACACCTTC	CASSPGLRDYGYTF
TRBD2	NA	TRBV5-6	TRBJ2-3	TGTGCCAGCAGCTCCCCCCCGGGACTAGCGGGGTGGTTCGCAGATACGCAGTATTTT	CASSSPPGLAGWFADTQYF
TRBD1	NA	TRBV6-1	TRBJ2-5	TGTGCCAGCAGTGACCAACAGGGGGCTGGTGAGACCCAGTACTTC	CASSDQQGAGETQYF
TRBD1	NA	TRBV10-1	TRBJ2-7	TGCGCCAGCAGGGGGACAGGCGGGCTCTACGAGCAGTACTTC	CASRGTGGLYEQYF
TRBD1	NA	TRBV6-1	TRBJ2-1	TGTGCCAGCAGTGAACGTTTCCGACAGGGGTGGAATGAGCAGTTCTTC	CASSERFRQGWNEQFF
TRBD1	NA	TRBV10-3	TRBJ2-7	TGTGCCATCAGACCGACAGGGGACGAGCAGTACTTC	CAIRPTGDEQYF
NA	NA	TRBV7-4	TRBJ1-6	TGTGCCAGCCGGCGGGGACCCCTCCACTTT	CASRRGPLHF
NA	NA	TRBV6-1	TRBJ2-3	TGTGCCAGCAGGAGCCAGGGGGGAATCGCAGATACGCAGTATTTT	CASRSQGGIADTQYF
NA	NA	TRBV2	TRBJ1-4	TGTGCCAGCGATGCGAGGCAGGGGCCTAATGAAAAACTGTTTTTT	CASDARQGPNEKLFF
NA	once	TRBV6-1	TRBJ2-7	TGTGCCAGCAGTGAAGGCCTACTATACGAGCAGTACTTC	CASSEGLLYEQYF
NA	NA	TRBV6-1	TRBJ2-1	TGTGCCAGCAGTGAAACAGGGTCCCTAGGTGAGCAGTTCTTC	CASSETGSLGEQFF
NA	NA	TRBV6-1	TRBJ1-5	TGTGCCAGCACACAGAGCAATCAGCCCCAGCATTTT	CASTQSNQPQHF
NA	NA	TRBV5-4	TRBJ1-2	TGTGCCAGCAGGGGGCGGGGGAGCGGGAATGGCTACACCTTC	CASRGRGSGNGYTF
TRBD1	NA	TRBV18	TRBJ2-5	TGTGCCAGCTCACAAAGGACAGGGGGTCAAGAGACCCAGTACTTC	CASSQRTGGQETQYF
NA	NA	TRBV2	TRBJ2-4	TGTGCCAGCAGTGACCGGGTGGGTTCAAACATTCAGTACTTC	CASSDRVGSNIQYF